This T cell receptor (beta chain) was found in a study of blood T cells in healthy people across ages. Study outcomes and limitations: The authors considered diversity estimates from one million T cells to be underestimates. Roughly linearly, TCR beta diversity per million T cells fell as age increased.

About this clonotype: Its antigen is not identified.

Trimming removed 1 base at V and 7 bases at J, with 11 bases between. The germline V gene encodes CDR1 MDHEN and CDR2 SYDVKM. The CDR3 consists of 13 residues. Per sample, a minimum of 6.5 million PBMCs were isolated. For the second PCR, which ran for about 6 to 11 cycles, a sample-barcoded 5' primer and a J-beta primer mix were used. TCRdb ran MiXCR on the 5' RACE reads and lists one entry per CDR3 protein. The table shows some 690,000 distinct CDR3 sequences, with 20% to 25% occurring only once. The chain recombines TRBV28 with TRBJ2-7; D unresolved. The sequence was obtained from a man between 65 and 85 years old in good health. The sample comprised blood. CDR3 DNA sequence: TGTGCCAGCAGTTTATTCGGCGGTAGAGAGCAGTACGTC. Its protein is CASSLFGGREQYV.